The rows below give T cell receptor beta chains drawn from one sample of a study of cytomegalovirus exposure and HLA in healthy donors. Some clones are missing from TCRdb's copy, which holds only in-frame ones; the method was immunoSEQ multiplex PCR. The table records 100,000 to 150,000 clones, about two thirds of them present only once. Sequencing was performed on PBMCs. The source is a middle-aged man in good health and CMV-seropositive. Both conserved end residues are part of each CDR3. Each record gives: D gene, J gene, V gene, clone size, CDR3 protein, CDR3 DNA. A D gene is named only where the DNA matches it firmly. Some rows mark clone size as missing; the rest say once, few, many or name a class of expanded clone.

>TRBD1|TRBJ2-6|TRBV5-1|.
CASSLFPGQGSSGANVLTF
TGCGCCAGCAGCTTGTTTCCGGGACAGGGATCCTCTGGGGCCAACGTCCTGACTTTC
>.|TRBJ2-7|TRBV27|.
CASSPRTENPYEQYF
TGTGCCAGCAGTCCCCGGACAGAGAACCCTTACGAGCAGTACTTC
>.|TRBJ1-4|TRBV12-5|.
CASGLVRGYVEKLFF
TGTGCTAGTGGTTTGGTACGAGGGTACGTTGAAAAACTGTTTTTT
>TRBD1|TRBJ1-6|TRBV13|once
CASSPTRTGGSLYNSPLHF
TGTGCCAGCAGCCCCACCCGGACAGGGGGCTCCCTCTATAATTCACCCCTCCACTTT
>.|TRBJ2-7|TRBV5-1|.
CASSPGDYEQYF
TGCGCCAGCAGCCCCGGGGACTACGAGCAGTACTTC
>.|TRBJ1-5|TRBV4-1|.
CASSQGAGFGQPQHF
TGCGCCAGCAGCCAGGGGGCAGGATTTGGTCAGCCCCAGCATTTT
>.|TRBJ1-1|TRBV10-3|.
CAIRTGQNTEAFF
TGTGCCATCAGAACGGGACAGAACACTGAAGCTTTCTTT
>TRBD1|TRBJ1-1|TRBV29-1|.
CSVDKGQGMNTEAFF
TGCAGCGTTGATAAAGGACAGGGGATGAACACTGAAGCTTTCTTT
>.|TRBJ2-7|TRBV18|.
CASSLNGGVEQYF
TGTGCCAGCTCCCTCAACGGAGGGGTCGAGCAGTACTTC
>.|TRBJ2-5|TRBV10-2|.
CASSEGGIRQETQYF
TGCGCCAGCAGTGAGGGAGGAATCCGGCAAGAGACCCAGTACTTC
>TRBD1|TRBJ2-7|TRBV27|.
CASWTGNDEQYF
TGTGCCAGCTGGACAGGGAACGACGAGCAGTACTTC
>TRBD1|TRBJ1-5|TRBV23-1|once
CASRRGQGNQPQHF
TGCGCCAGCAGAAGGGGACAGGGAAATCAGCCCCAGCATTTT
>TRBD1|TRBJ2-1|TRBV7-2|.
CASSLDRDNEQFF
TGTGCCAGCAGCTTGGACAGGGACAATGAGCAGTTCTTC
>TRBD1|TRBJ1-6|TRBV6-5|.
CASSYVRQGNSPLHF
TGTGCCAGCAGTTATGTCCGACAGGGGAATTCACCCCTCCACTTT
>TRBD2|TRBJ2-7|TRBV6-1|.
CASSEASAGVYEQYF
TGTGCCAGCAGTGAAGCGTCGGCGGGGGTCTACGAGCAGTACTTC
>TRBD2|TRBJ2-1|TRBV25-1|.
CASSEYRTSYNEQFF
TGTGCCAGCAGTGAATATAGGACTAGCTACAATGAGCAGTTCTTC
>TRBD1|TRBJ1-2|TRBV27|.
CASSTGVGYTF
TGTGCCAGCAGTACAGGGGTTGGCTACACCTTC
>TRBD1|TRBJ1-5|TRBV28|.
CASSTGYNNQPQHF
TGTGCCAGTTCGACAGGGTATAACAATCAGCCCCAGCATTTT